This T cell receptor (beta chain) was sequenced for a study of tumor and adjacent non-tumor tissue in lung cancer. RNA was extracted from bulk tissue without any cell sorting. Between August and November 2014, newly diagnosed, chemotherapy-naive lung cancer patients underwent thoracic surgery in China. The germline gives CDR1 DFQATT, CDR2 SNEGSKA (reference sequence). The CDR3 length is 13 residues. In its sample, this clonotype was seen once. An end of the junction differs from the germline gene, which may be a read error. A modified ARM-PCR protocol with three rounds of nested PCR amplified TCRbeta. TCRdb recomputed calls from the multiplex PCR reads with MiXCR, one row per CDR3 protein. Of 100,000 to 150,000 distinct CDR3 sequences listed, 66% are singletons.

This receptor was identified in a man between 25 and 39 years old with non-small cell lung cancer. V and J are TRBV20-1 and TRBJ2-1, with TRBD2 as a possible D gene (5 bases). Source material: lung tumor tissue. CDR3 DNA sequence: TGCAGTACTAGAGATGGTCTTTCGAATATGCAGTTCTTC. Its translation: CSTRDGLSNMQFF.